This T cell receptor (beta chain) came from a study of T cell changes during pregnancy in multiple sclerosis. Only in-frame clones appear in the TCRdb table, and some are missing; sequencing was by immunoSEQ multiplex PCR. This table has about 67,000 clones, about 92% appearing once. The V end was cut by 6 bases, the J end by 5 bases, with 11 bases between. Germline-derived CDR1 and CDR2 are SEHNR and FQNEAQ (reference sequence). CDR3 size: 13 residues. The sequence was obtained from a female donor in good health, enrolled as a control in a pregnancy study. V gene TRBV7-9 combines with J gene TRBJ2-1; D is perhaps TRBD1 (6 bases). This material consisted of peripheral blood, taken in the second trimester of pregnancy. The CDR3 spells CASSLTGNNEQFF. DNA for the CDR3: TGTGCCAGCAGTCTAACAGGGAACAATGAGCAGTTCTTC.